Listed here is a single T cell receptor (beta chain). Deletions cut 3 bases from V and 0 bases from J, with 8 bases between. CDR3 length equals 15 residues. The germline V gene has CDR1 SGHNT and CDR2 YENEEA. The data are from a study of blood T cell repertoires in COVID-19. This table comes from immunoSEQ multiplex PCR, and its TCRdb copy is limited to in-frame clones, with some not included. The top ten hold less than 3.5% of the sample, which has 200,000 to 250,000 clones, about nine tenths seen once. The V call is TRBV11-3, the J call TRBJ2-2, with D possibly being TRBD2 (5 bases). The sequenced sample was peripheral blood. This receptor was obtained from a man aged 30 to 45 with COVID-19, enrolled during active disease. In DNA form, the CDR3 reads TGTGCCAGCAGCTTCGAGGGCTCGAACACCGGGGAGCTGTTTTTT. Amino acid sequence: CASSFEGSNTGELFF.